These 10 T cell receptor beta chains were all obtained from the same sample, sequenced in a study of long-term antiretroviral therapy in people with HIV. Runs used v3.0 of the immunoSEQ assay and were done at survey level. Assay used: immunoSEQ multiplex PCR; TCRdb lists only in-frame clones, some missing. The sample holds approximately 11,000 clones, 65% to 85% seen once. The source was unsorted PBMCs, collected 1.8 years after starting antiretroviral therapy. The receptor set was obtained from a man aged 40-55 years with HIV.

The chain carries TRBV19 and TRBJ2-3; maybe TRBD2 (5 bases). The V end lost 5 bases, the J end lost 3 bases, and 12 bases lay between the germline ends. CDR3 length equals 14 residues. Germline CDR1 reads LNHDA; CDR2 reads SQIVND (reference sequence). Here the CDR3 reads CASSSLERTDTQYF. In DNA, the CDR3 is TGTGCCAGTAGTTCACTAGAGCGAACAGATACGCAGTATTTT.

In nucleotides, the CDR3 is TGTGCCAGCAGCTGGGGGACTGGGGCCAACGTCCTGACTTTC. Residues: CASSWGTGANVLTF. The chain couples TRBV9 to TRBJ2-6, with D perhaps assigned TRBD1 or TRBD2 (5 bases each). The V end lost 4 bases, the J end lost 2 bases, and 7 bases lay between the germline ends. This CDR3 is built from 14 residues. CDR1 and CDR2 (germline): SGDLS, YYNGEE.

This clone was detected a few times. The chain links TRBV11-2 to TRBJ2-7; D not certain. Germline V gene lookup returns CDR1 SGHAT and CDR2 FQNNGV. The CDR3 extends over 15 amino acids. V lost 0 bases and J 0 bases, leaving 9 bases between the germline ends. CDR3: CASSLEGFPSYEQYF. DNA of the CDR3: TGTGCCAGCAGCTTAGAGGGGTTCCCCTCCTACGAGCAGTACTTC.

The chain carries TRBV4-1 and TRBJ1-5; D is perhaps TRBD1 (6 bases). Trimming took 1 base from V and 9 from J, leaving 16 bases between them. From germline, CDR1 is MGHRA and CDR2 YSYEKL. The CDR3 spans 15 residues. As DNA, the CDR3 is TGCGCCAGCAGCCAAGGAGGGGGGCTGGAGGGGCCCCAGCATTTT. This sequence encodes CASSQGGGLEGPQHF.

V usage is TRBV29-1 and J usage is TRBJ1-4; the D gene is possibly TRBD1 (5 bases). CDR3 length: 12 residues. Germline V lookup: CDR1 SQVTM, CDR2 ANQGSEA. With 6 bases removed from V and 5 bases from J, the gap between germline ends came to 10 bases. The CDR3 sequence is CSVLWGNEKLFF. The CDR3 bases are TGCAGCGTCCTCTGGGGGAATGAAAAACTGTTTTTT.

This clone came up once. V is TRBV7-8 and J is TRBJ2-1; 15 bases match TRBD2. The CDR3 is 17 amino acids. V shed 3 bases, J shed 4 bases, and the junction held 4 bases outside the gene matches. In germline, CDR1 is SGHVS, CDR2 FQNEAQ. DNA for the CDR3: TGTGCCAGCAGCTTTGCCGGGACTAGCGGGAGGTACAATGAGCAGTTCTTC. Protein product: CASSFAGTSGRYNEQFF. The complete variable domain, with remaining parts taken from reference TRBV7-8 and TRBJ2-1, reads GAGVSQSPRYKVAKRGQDVALRCDPISGHVSLFWYQQALGQGPEFLTYFQNEAQLDKSGLPSDRFFAERPEGSVSTLKIQRTQQEDSAVYLCASSFAGTSGRYNEQFFGPGTRLTVL.

The chain carries TRBV6-5 and TRBJ2-7; weak D call: TRBD1 (5 bases). Between the trimmed V and J ends, which lost 2 bases and 0 bases, there was a span of 11 bases. The CDR3 totals 15 residues. Germline-derived CDR1 and CDR2 are MNHEY and SVGAGI. Here the CDR3 reads CASSYTGLSSYEQYF. CDR3 in DNA: TGTGCCAGCAGTTACACAGGATTGAGCTCCTACGAGCAGTACTTC.

The V call is TRBV7-2, the J call TRBJ1-2; D might be TRBD1 (6 bases). The CDR3 loop spans 17 amino acids. Trimming removed 0 bases at V and 4 bases at J, with 18 bases between. Germline V gene data show CDR1 as SGHTA and CDR2 as FQGNSA. In DNA, the CDR3 is TGTGCCAGCAGCTTAGCAGGCGGGCCAGGGGTCGTCTATGGCTACACCTTC. It yields the protein CASSLAGGPGVVYGYTF.

This chain joins TRBV7-8 and TRBJ2-7; D is perhaps TRBD1 (6 bases). There are 13 residues in the CDR3. The V and J ends lost 6 bases and 0 bases respectively, with 9 bases between them. The germline CDR1 and CDR2 sequences are SGHVS and FQNEAQ. The CDR3 DNA follows: TGTGCCAGCAGTGACAGGAGCTCCTACGAGCAGTACTTC. Protein sequence: CASSDRSSYEQYF.

The chain combines TRBV4-3 with TRBJ1-1, with TRBD1 matching over 8 bases. The V and J ends lost 0 bases and 6 bases, in that order; junction bases with no gene match: 9. Per the germline V gene, CDR1 is LGHNA and CDR2 is YSLEER. The CDR3 totals 16 residues. The CDR3 protein is CASSQERGQVAAEAFF. The DNA of the CDR3 is TGCGCCAGCAGCCAAGAGCGGGGACAGGTGGCCGCTGAAGCTTTCTTT.